This T cell receptor beta chain was retrieved from a study of blood T cell repertoires in COVID-19. For the study at large: Samples taken during acute and convalescent COVID-19 were collected in the United States, Italy and Spain. Nucleic acid was either cDNA or gDNA, and it came from T cells, B-cell-depleted T cells, or PBMCs.

Germline CDR1 is WNHNN and CDR2 is SYGVQD (reference sequence). CDR3 length: 15 residues. Trimming cost V 5 bases and J 4 bases, with 17 bases left between them. Authors' analysis steps: Reference gene primer amplification gave nucleated cell count estimates. Generated by immunoSEQ multiplex PCR, the TCRdb table keeps only in-frame clones and is missing some. The V and J calls and clone size are taken from that table; D and trimming were inferred from the DNA. Of under 200,000 clones in the sample, 80% to 85% are singletons; the top ten hold 9.1%. Source material: peripheral blood. The TCR sequence derives from an elderly woman with active or convalescent COVID-19. J is TRBJ1-1 and V is TRBV10-1, with a possible D match to TRBD1 (5 bases). The CDR3: CASSPRRAGGTEAFF. The CDR3 DNA reads as TGCGCCAGCAGTCCCCGAAGGGCGGGGGGCACTGAAGCTTTCTTT.